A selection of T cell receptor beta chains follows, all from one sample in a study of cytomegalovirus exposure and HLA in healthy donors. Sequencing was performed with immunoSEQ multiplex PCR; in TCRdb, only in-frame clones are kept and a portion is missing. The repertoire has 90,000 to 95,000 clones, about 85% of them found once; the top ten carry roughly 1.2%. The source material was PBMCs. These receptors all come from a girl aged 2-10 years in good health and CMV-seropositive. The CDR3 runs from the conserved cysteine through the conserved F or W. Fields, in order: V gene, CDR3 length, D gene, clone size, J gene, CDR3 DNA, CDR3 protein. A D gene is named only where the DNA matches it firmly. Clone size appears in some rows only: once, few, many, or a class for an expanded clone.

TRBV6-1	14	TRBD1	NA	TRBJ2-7	TGTGCCAGCATTGACAGGGGCACTAGGGTCGAGCAGTACTTC	CASIDRGTRVEQYF
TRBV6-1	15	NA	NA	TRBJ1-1	TGTGCCAGCAGTGAGAAGCGACTCATGAACACTGAAGCTTTCTTT	CASSEKRLMNTEAFF
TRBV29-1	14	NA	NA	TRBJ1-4	TGCAGCGTTGCGGGGGGGACATACTCTGAAAAACTGTTTTTT	CSVAGGTYSEKLFF
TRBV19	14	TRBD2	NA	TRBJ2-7	TGTGCCAGTAGTACCTCAGCGGGAGGATACGAGCAGTACTTC	CASSTSAGGYEQYF
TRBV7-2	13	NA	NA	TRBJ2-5	TGTGCCAGCAGCTTTGGCCAGCAAGAGACCCAGTACTTC	CASSFGQQETQYF
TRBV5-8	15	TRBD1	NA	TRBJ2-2	TGTGCCAGCAGCTTTTTCAGGGGGCTATCCGGGGAGCTGTTTTTT	CASSFFRGLSGELFF
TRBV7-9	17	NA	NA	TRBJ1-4	TGTGCCAGCAGCTTGCTGGGGGCCCATGCAACTAATGAAAAACTGTTTTTT	CASSLLGAHATNEKLFF
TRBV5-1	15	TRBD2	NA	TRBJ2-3	TGCGCCAGCAGCAACCGGGACTATGGCACAGATACGCAGTATTTT	CASSNRDYGTDTQYF
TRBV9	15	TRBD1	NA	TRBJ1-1	TGTGCCAGCAGCACAAGGGACAGGGGAAGGGCTGAAGCTTTCTTT	CASSTRDRGRAEAFF
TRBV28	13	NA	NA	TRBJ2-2	TGTGCCAGCAGTTCGGGGAACCCCGGGGAGCTGTTTTTT	CASSSGNPGELFF
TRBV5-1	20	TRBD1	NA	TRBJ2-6	TGCGCCAGCAGCTTGGCGTGGGAGGACAGGGGGAGCTCTGGGGCCAACGTCCTGACTTTC	CASSLAWEDRGSSGANVLTF
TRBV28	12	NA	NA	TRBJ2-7	TGTGCCAGCAGTTTAAGAGGGGGCGAGCAGTACTTC	CASSLRGGEQYF
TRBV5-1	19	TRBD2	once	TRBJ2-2	TGCGCCAGCAGCTTGAGAACTAGCGGGAGTAGAACGAACACCGGGGAGCTGTTTTTT	CASSLRTSGSRTNTGELFF
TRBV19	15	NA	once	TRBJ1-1	TGTGCCAGTAGTATAGTGGGGCAGACTAACACTGAAGCTTTCTTT	CASSIVGQTNTEAFF
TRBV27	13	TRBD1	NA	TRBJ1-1	TGTGCCAGCAGCCGGACAGGGTGGACTGAAGCTTTCTTT	CASSRTGWTEAFF
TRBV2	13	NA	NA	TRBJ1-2	TGTGCCAGCAGTGTCGCAGGGAACTATGGCTACACCTTC	CASSVAGNYGYTF
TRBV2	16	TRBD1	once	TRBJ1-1	TGTGCCAGCAGTGAACAAGCGACAGGGGCGAACACTGAAGCTTTCTTT	CASSEQATGANTEAFF
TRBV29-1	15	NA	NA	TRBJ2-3	TGCAGCGGCGGAAGAGTAGCTTCTAGCACAGATACGCAGTATTTT	CSGGRVASSTDTQYF
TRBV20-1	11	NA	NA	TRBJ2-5	TGCAGTGAAGCGGTCCAAGAGACCCAGTACTTC	CSEAVQETQYF
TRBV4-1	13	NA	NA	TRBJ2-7	TGCGCCAGCAGCCGAGCAGGTATCGGCGAGCAGTACTTC	CASSRAGIGEQYF
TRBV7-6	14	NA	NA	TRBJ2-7	TGTGCCAGCAGCCCACAGGGAGGGGTCTACGAGCAGTACTTC	CASSPQGGVYEQYF
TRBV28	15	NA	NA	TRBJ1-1	TGTGCCAGCAGTTTGCAGGGGTTTAGGAACACTGAAGCTTTCTTT	CASSLQGFRNTEAFF
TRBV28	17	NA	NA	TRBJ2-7	TGTGCCAGCAGTTTATCTTCCGGGGCAGGGGTATCCTACGAGCAGTACTTC	CASSLSSGAGVSYEQYF
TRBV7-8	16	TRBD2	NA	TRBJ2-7	TGTGCCAGCAGCTTAGCACTAGCGGGGGTCCTTTACGAGCAGTACTTC	CASSLALAGVLYEQYF
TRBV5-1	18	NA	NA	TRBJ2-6	TGCGCCAGCAGCTTGAGGTACAGGGAGCCCTCTGGGGCCAACGTCCTGACTTTC	CASSLRYREPSGANVLTF
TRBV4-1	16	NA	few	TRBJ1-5	TGCGCCAGCAGCCAAGAGGGGAGGGGTGGCAATCAGCCCCAGCATTTT	CASSQEGRGGNQPQHF
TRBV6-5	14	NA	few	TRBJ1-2	TGTGCCAGCAGTTACGGGTCGGCGGGCTATGGCTACACCTTC	CASSYGSAGYGYTF
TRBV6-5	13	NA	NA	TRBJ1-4	TGTGCCAGCCGAACGACTGGCGGGGAAAAACTGTTTTTT	CASRTTGGEKLFF
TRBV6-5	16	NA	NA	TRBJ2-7	TGTGCCAGCAGTTTCACAGGGCTTACACCACTCTACGAGCAGTACTTC	CASSFTGLTPLYEQYF
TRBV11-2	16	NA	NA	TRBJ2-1	TGTGCCAGCAGCTCAGTCGGAGTAGCTTCCTACAATGAGCAGTTCTTC	CASSSVGVASYNEQFF
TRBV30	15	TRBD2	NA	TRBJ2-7	TGTGCCTGGACTGGTAGCGGGGGGTTCTCCTACGAGCAGTACTTC	CAWTGSGGFSYEQYF
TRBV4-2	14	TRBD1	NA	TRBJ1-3	TGTGCCAGCAGCCAAGGGGACAGGGGAAACACCATATATTTT	CASSQGDRGNTIYF
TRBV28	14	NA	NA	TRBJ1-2	TGTGCCAGCAGCCTCAGGCGGCGGACAGAAAACTACACCTTC	CASSLRRRTENYTF
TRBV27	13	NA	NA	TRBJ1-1	TGTGCCAGCAGGGGGGCGGGCAACTCTGAAGCTTTCTTT	CASRGAGNSEAFF
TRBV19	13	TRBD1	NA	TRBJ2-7	TGTGCCAGCAAGACAGGGCCCTTTGGAGAGCAGTACTTC	CASKTGPFGEQYF